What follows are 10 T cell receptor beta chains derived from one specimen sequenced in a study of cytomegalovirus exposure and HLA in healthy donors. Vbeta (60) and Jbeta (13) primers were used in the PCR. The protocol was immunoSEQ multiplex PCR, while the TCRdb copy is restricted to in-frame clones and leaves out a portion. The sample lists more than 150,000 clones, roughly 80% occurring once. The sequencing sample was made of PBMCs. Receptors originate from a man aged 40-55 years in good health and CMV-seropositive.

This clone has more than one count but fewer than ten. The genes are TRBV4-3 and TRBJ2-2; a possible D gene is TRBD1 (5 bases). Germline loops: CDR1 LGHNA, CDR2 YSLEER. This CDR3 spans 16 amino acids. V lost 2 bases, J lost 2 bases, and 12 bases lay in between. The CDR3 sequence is CASSQLTGANTGELFF. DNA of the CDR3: TGCGCCAGCAGCCAATTAACAGGAGCCAACACCGGGGAGCTGTTTTTT.

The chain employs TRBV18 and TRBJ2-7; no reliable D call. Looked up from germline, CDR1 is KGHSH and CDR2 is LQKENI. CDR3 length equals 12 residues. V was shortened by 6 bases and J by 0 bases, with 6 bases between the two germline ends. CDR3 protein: CASSADSYEQYF. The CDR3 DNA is TGTGCCAGCTCGGCTGACTCCTACGAGCAGTACTTC.

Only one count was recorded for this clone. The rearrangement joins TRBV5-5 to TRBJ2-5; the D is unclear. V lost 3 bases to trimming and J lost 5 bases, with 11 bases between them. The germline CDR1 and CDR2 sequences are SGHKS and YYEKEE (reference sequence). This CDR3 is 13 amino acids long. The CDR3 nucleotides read TGTGCCAGCAGCTCCGGGTTTGCGGAGACCCAGTACTTC. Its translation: CASSSGFAETQYF.

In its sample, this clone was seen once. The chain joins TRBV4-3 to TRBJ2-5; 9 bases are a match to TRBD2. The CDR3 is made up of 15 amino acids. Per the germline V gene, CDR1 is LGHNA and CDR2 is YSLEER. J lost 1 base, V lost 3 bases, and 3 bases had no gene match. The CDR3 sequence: CASSHAGGVQETQYF. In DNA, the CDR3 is TGCGCCAGCAGCCATGCGGGGGGGGTCCAAGAGACCCAGTACTTC.

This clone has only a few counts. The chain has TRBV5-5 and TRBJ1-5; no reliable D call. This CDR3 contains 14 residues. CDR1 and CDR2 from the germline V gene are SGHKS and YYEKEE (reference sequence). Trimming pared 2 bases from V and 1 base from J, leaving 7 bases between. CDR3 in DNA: TGTGCCAGCAGCTTTTTCCTGAGCAATCAGCCCCAGCATTTT. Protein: CASSFFLSNQPQHF.

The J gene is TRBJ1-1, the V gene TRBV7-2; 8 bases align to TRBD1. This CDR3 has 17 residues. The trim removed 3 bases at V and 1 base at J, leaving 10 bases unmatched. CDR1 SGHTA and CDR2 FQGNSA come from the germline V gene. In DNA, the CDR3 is TGTGCCAGCAGCTTCAGGACAGGGCGAAACTCGAACACTGAAGCTTTCTTT. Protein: CASSFRTGRNSNTEAFF.

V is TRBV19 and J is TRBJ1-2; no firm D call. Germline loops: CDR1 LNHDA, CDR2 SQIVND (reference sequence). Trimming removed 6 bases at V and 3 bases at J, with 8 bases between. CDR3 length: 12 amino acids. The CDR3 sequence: CASSPRYYGYTF. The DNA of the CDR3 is TGTGCCAGTAGCCCGAGATACTATGGCTACACCTTC.

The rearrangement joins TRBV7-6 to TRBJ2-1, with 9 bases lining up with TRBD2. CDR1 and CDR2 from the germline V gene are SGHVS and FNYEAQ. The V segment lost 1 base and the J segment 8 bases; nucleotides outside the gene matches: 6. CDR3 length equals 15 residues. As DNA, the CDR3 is TGTGCCAGCAGCTTAGGGACTAGCGCAGGCGATGAGCAGTTCTTC. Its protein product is CASSLGTSAGDEQFF.

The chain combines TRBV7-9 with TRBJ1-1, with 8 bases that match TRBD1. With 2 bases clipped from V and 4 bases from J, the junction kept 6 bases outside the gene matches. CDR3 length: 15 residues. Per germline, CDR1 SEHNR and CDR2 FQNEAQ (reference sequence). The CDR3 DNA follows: TGTGCCAGCAGCTTACCGACAGGGGTGGCCACTGAAGCTTTCTTT. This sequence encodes CASSLPTGVATEAFF.

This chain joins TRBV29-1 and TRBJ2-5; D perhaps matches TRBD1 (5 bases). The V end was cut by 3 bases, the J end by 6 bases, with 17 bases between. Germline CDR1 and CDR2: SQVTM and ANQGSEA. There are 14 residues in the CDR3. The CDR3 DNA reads TGCAGCGTTGACTTCAATCCGCAGGGTCAGACCCAGTACTTC. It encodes CSVDFNPQGQTQYF.